What follows are 30 T cell receptor beta chains derived from one specimen sequenced in a study of beta chain features in type 1 diabetes. The antigens these receptors bind are not known. Study-level findings and limits: There was a moderate but significant shortening of TCRB CDR3s in all four CD4+ subsets of Type 1 diabetes patients.

As every portion of the isolated RNA was reverse transcribed, the sequencing read expressed TCRB transcripts. Sequenced by immunoSEQ multiplex PCR; TCRdb stores in-frame clones only, minus some. The table records around 140,000 clones, 9% of them present only once. The sample taken for sequencing was central memory CD4+ T cells from blood. The origin of the receptors is a man under 40 with type 1 diabetes.

This chain joins TRBV29-1 and TRBJ1-2; 8 bases are a match to TRBD1. Germline loops: CDR1 SQVTM, CDR2 ANQGSEA. V lost 8 bases and J lost 4; bases outside the gene matches: 6. The CDR3 consists of 12 residues. CDR3 sequence: CSTLGQGYGYTF. Here the CDR3 DNA reads TGCAGCACCCTCGGACAGGGCTATGGCTACACCTTC.

This clone was observed a handful of times. The rearrangement links TRBV7-2 to TRBJ2-1; TRBD2 matches 11 bases. The CDR3 contains 15 residues. V lost 3 bases and J lost 6; bases outside the gene matches: 4. Germline V gene data show CDR1 as SGHTA and CDR2 as FQGNSA. The CDR3 DNA reads TGTGCCAGCAGCTTCCAAACTAGCGGGGGCAATGAGCAGTTCTTC. This translates into CASSFQTSGGNEQFF.

This chain joins TRBV4-2 and TRBJ2-5, with 11 bases aligning to TRBD2. The J call may be in error: the DNA end matches TRBJ2-7 better. Germline V gives CDR1 LGHNA, CDR2 YNFKEQ. CDR3 length: 15 amino acids. The CDR3 here is CASSLGTSGTYEQYF. The DNA for the CDR3 is TGTGCCAGCAGCCTTGGGACTAGCGGAACCTACGAGCAGTACTTC.

The V call is TRBV5-4, the J call TRBJ2-1, with D perhaps TRBD2 (5 bases). V shed 4 bases and J shed 7 bases, with 21 bases lying between them. The CDR3 has 16 amino acids. CDR1 and CDR2 (germline): SGHNT, YYREEE (reference sequence). CDR3 in amino acids: CASSPGLTTFRNEQFF. CDR3 DNA: TGTGCCAGCAGCCCTGGACTCACTACTTTCAGGAATGAGCAGTTCTTC.

This clone was seen only a few times. V is TRBV4-3 and J is TRBJ2-3; the match to TRBD2 covers 8 bases. After removal of 2 bases from V and 4 bases from J, the junction contained 8 bases not matched to a gene. Germline loops: CDR1 LGHNA, CDR2 YSLEER. The CDR3 totals 16 residues. This CDR3 is CASSQSLSGGSDTQYF. The CDR3 DNA reads as TGCGCCAGCAGCCAAAGCCTAAGCGGGGGCTCAGATACGCAGTATTTT.

The table lists this clone with a few counts. An end of the junction differs from the germline gene, which may be a read error. The gene calls are TRBV7-7 and TRBJ2-5, with TRBD1 matching over 8 bases. The CDR3 sequence is 14 residues long. Germline V gene sequence: CDR1 SSHAT, CDR2 FNYEAQ (reference sequence). Written as DNA, the CDR3 is TGTGCTAGCAGCGCTACAGGGGGTGGGGAGACCCAGTACTTC. Amino acid sequence: CASSATGGGETQYF. Full variable domain (outside the CDR3, taken from reference TRBV7-7 and TRBJ2-5): GAGVSQSPRYKVTKRGQDVTLRCDPISSHATLYWYQQALGQGPEFLTYFNYEAQPDKSGLPSDRFSAERPEGSISTLTIQRTEQRDSAMYRCASSATGGGETQYFGPGTRLLVL.

This clone was seen only a few times. The chain joins TRBV5-6 to TRBJ2-7, with D maybe TRBD1 (6 bases). V lost 4 bases and J lost 5, with 13 bases in between. The CDR3 length is 13 residues. Germline V gene sequence: CDR1 SGHDT, CDR2 YYEEEE. In DNA, the CDR3 is TGTGCCAGCAGCCCCGACAGGTTTGACGAGCAGTACTTC. Protein: CASSPDRFDEQYF.

The chain links TRBV18 to TRBJ1-3; TRBD1 matches at 7 bases. Germline-derived CDR1 and CDR2 are KGHSH and LQKENI. Losses at the gene ends were 3 bases for V and 3 bases for J; bases not matched to a gene: 8. CDR3 length equals 16 residues. Written as DNA, the CDR3 is TGTGCCAGCTCACCTCCCGGACAGGACGTTGGAAACACCATATATTTT. Its translation is CASSPPGQDVGNTIYF.

This clone has more than one count but fewer than ten. This rearrangement joins TRBV28 to TRBJ1-6, with D unclear. V was cut by 5 bases and J by 7 bases, with 6 bases left in between. This CDR3 spans 12 amino acids. Germline V gene lookup returns CDR1 MDHEN and CDR2 SYDVKM. The CDR3: CASSEGNSPLHF. CDR3 DNA sequence: TGTGCCAGCAGTGAGGGAAATTCACCCCTCCACTTT.

This chain joins TRBV27 and TRBJ2-3; TRBD2 matches at 9 bases. The CDR3 contains 14 residues. J was trimmed by 6 bases and V by 3 bases; bases with no gene match: 4. Germline CDR1 reads MNHEY; CDR2 reads SMNVEV (reference sequence). CDR3 nucleotide sequence: TGTGCCAGCAGTTTTAGCGGGGGTACCGATACGCAGTATTTT. This gives the protein CASSFSGGTDTQYF.

This clone was seen only a few times. V usage is TRBV4-1 and J usage is TRBJ2-1, with TRBD2 as a possible D gene (6 bases). Trimming removed 4 bases at V and 2 bases at J, with 18 bases between. Germline V gives CDR1 MGHRA, CDR2 YSYEKL. CDR3 length: 17 amino acids. CDR3: CASSPYERVVTYNEQFF. CDR3 DNA sequence: TGCGCCAGCAGCCCCTACGAGCGGGTTGTGACCTACAATGAGCAGTTCTTC.

To note about this clone: Distinct nucleotide sequences in the sample also encode this CDR3. The chain uses TRBV27 and TRBJ2-1, with a tentative D call TRBD1 (6 bases). The CDR3 runs 15 residues. The germline V and J ends were trimmed by 3 bases and 0 bases, with 9 bases remaining between them. The germline V gene has CDR1 MNHEY and CDR2 SMNVEV (reference sequence). CDR3 DNA sequence: TGTGCCAGCAGTTTGGGGGCGAGCTCCTACAATGAGCAGTTCTTC. Encoded protein: CASSLGASSYNEQFF.

This clone appeared a few times. CDR3 nucleotides: TGTGCCAGCAGCCCCCGGGGGGCCCGCACAGATACGCAGTATTTT. Protein product: CASSPRGARTDTQYF. The chain recombines TRBV5-6 with TRBJ2-3; D might be TRBD2 (7 bases). The CDR3 is 15 residues long. Between the trimmed V and J ends, which lost 4 bases and 1 base, there was a span of 13 bases. Germline lookup yields CDR1 SGHDT and CDR2 YYEEEE.

This clone was seen more than once but under ten times. The gene calls are TRBV5-4 and TRBJ2-2, with TRBD1 matching over 7 bases. The CDR3 has 16 residues. Per the germline V gene, CDR1 is SGHNT and CDR2 is YYREEE (reference sequence). V lost 4 bases and J lost 6; bases outside the gene matches: 12. The CDR3 here is CASSGTVGRLAGELFF. In nucleotides, the CDR3 is TGTGCCAGCAGCGGGACAGTTGGACGGTTGGCCGGGGAGCTGTTTTTT.

The V and J genes are TRBV7-9 and TRBJ1-1; no definite D call. The CDR3 totals 13 residues. V dropped 8 bases and J dropped 1 base, with 11 bases sitting between them. The germline CDR1 and CDR2 sequences are SEHNR and FQNEAQ (reference sequence). The CDR3 DNA reads as TGTGCCAGCGGATCGCAGGCGAACACTGAAGCTTTCTTT. Translation: CASGSQANTEAFF.

This chain connects TRBV2 to TRBJ2-3, with TRBD2 matching 8 bases. The CDR3 extends over 18 amino acids. Germline CDR1 is SNHLY and CDR2 is FYNNEI. V shed 4 bases, J shed 3 bases, and the junction held 15 bases outside the gene matches. This chain's CDR3 is CASSGSGGGGPGTDTQYF. Here the CDR3 DNA reads TGTGCCAGCAGTGGAAGCGGGGGTGGAGGCCCAGGGACAGATACGCAGTATTTT.

The chain couples TRBV2 to TRBJ1-1, with a possible D match to TRBD1 (5 bases). V lost 7 bases and J 5 bases, leaving 14 bases between the germline ends. The V gene's germline CDR1 is SNHLY and CDR2 FYNNEI. The CDR3 sequence is 13 residues long. The CDR3 loop is CASILGGGTEAFF. CDR3 in DNA: TGTGCCAGCATCCTTGGGGGGGGAACTGAAGCTTTCTTT. The variable domain in full, completed from reference TRBV2 and TRBJ1-1, reads EPEVTQTPSHQVTQMGQEVILRCVPISNHLYFYWYRQILGQKVEFLVSFYNNEISEKSEIFDDQFSVERPDGSNFTLKIRSTKLEDSAMYFCASILGGGTEAFFGQGTRLTVV.

The chain carries TRBV6-6 and TRBJ2-3; D gene uncertain. The CDR3 loop spans 12 amino acids. V was shortened by 5 bases and J by 0 bases, with 3 bases between the two germline ends. CDR1 is MNHNY and CDR2 is SVGAGI in the germline V gene (reference sequence). The chain's CDR3 is CASSLSTDTQYF. CDR3 coding DNA: TGTGCCAGCAGTCTTAGCACAGATACGCAGTATTTT.

The rearrangement uses TRBV7-2 and TRBJ1-1, with TRBD1 as a possible D gene (5 bases). The CDR3 has 13 residues. Looked up from germline, CDR1 is SGHTA and CDR2 is FQGNSA. V was pared by 3 bases and J by 2 bases, with 7 bases between. CDR3: CASSFDSNTEAFF. The CDR3 DNA sequence: TGTGCCAGCAGCTTCGACAGTAACACTGAAGCTTTCTTT.

This clone has only a few counts. This chain links TRBV7-2 with TRBJ1-2; possibly TRBD1 for D (5 bases). The V end lost 10 bases, the J end lost 7 bases, and 22 bases lay between the germline ends. CDR3 length: 14 residues. Germline V gene lookup returns CDR1 SGHTA and CDR2 FQGNSA. DNA of the CDR3: TGTGCCACAAAGGGTACACAGGCCAAACCTGGCTACACCTTC. It codes for CATKGTQAKPGYTF. The full variable domain, with the rest looked up from reference TRBV7-2 and TRBJ1-2, is GAGVSQSPSNKVTEKGKDVELRCDPISGHTALYWYRQSLGQGLEFLIYFQGNSAPDKSGLPSDRFSAERTGGSVSTLTIQRTQQEDSAVYLCATKGTQAKPGYTFGSGTRLTVV.

The chain recombines TRBV5-1 with TRBJ1-2, with 7 bases fitting TRBD1. With V trimmed by 5 bases and J by 6 bases, 7 bases remained unmatched. This CDR3 comprises 13 residues. Germline CDR1 reads SGHRS; CDR2 reads YFSETQ. The CDR3 reads CASRGTGADGYTF. The CDR3 nucleotides are TGCGCCAGCAGGGGAACAGGGGCTGATGGCTACACCTTC.

The table lists this clone with a few counts. This rearrangement joins TRBV7-2 to TRBJ1-1; 8 positions match TRBD1. This CDR3 contains 15 residues. Germline-derived CDR1 and CDR2 are SGHTA and FQGNSA. J gave up 4 bases and V 3 bases, and 7 bases lay outside the gene matches. CDR3 DNA sequence: TGTGCCAGCAGCTTCTTCAGGGGGCAGAGCACTGAAGCTTTCTTT. Its protein product is CASSFFRGQSTEAFF.

This clone turned up a few times. The CDR3 spells CASSWAEGTQYF. The CDR3 region has the DNA TGTGCCAGCAGTTGGGCCGAGGGGACCCAGTACTTC. V gene TRBV7-9 combines with J gene TRBJ2-5, with D tentatively TRBD2 (5 bases). V was pared by 6 bases and J by 7 bases, with 12 bases between. CDR1 SEHNR and CDR2 FQNEAQ come from the germline V gene (reference sequence). The CDR3 is made up of 12 amino acids.

This rearrangement joins TRBV7-9 to TRBJ2-1, with a weak D call TRBD1 (5 bases). The ends were cut back, 5 bases at V and 8 bases at J, with 19 bases in the middle. There are 15 residues in the CDR3. The germline V gene encodes CDR1 SEHNR and CDR2 FQNEAQ (reference sequence). The chain's CDR3 is CASSPRATGSDEQFF. The CDR3 nucleotides read TGTGCCAGCAGCCCAAGAGCCACAGGCTCTGATGAGCAGTTCTTC.

This chain joins TRBV2 and TRBJ2-5; TRBD2 matches 7 bases. The CDR3 length is 15 residues. Trimming cost V 8 bases and J 4 bases; bases outside gene matches: 13. Germline CDR1 is SNHLY and CDR2 is FYNNEI. Here the CDR3 DNA reads TGTGCCAGCTGTCAGCGGGGATCCCCATCAGAGACCCAGTACTTC. Its protein is CASCQRGSPSETQYF. The full variable domain, completed using reference TRBV2 and TRBJ2-5, is EPEVTQTPSHQVTQMGQEVILRCVPISNHLYFYWYRQILGQKVEFLVSFYNNEISEKSEIFDDQFSVERPDGSNFTLKIRSTKLEDSAMYFCASCQRGSPSETQYFGPGTRLLVL.

This clone has a handful of counts. This chain connects TRBV28 to TRBJ2-7; the D gene is possibly TRBD1 (5 bases). The CDR3 covers 14 residues. CDR1 is MDHEN and CDR2 is SYDVKM in the germline V gene. V gave up 6 bases and J gave up 2 bases, with 14 bases separating them. The CDR3 is CASRAQGNTYEQYF. The DNA for the CDR3 is TGTGCCAGCAGGGCGCAGGGAAACACCTACGAGCAGTACTTC. Drawing the rest from reference TRBV28 and TRBJ2-7, the complete variable domain is DVKVTQSSRYLVKRTGEKVFLECVQDMDHENMFWYRQDPGLGLRLIYFSYDVKMKEKGDIPEGYSVSREKKERFSLILESASTNQTSMYLCASRAQGNTYEQYFGPGTRLTVT.

This clone was seen a handful of times. The chain carries TRBV19 and TRBJ2-3; D possibly corresponds to TRBD1 (5 bases). CDR1 is LNHDA and CDR2 is SQIVND in the germline V gene (reference sequence). V shed 5 bases and J shed 0 bases, with 6 bases lying between them. The CDR3 extends over 13 amino acids. The CDR3 here is CASSRQSTDTQYF. The DNA for the CDR3 is TGTGCCAGTAGTCGACAGAGCACAGATACGCAGTATTTT.

The V call is TRBV7-6, the J call TRBJ2-3; tentatively, D is TRBD2 (6 bases). The CDR3 is 15 residues long. V lost 5 bases, J lost 2 bases, and 14 bases lay in between. Germline CDR1 is SGHVS and CDR2 is FNYEAQ. CDR3 protein: CASSPGGPYTDTQYF. The CDR3 region has the DNA TGTGCCAGCAGCCCCGGGGGTCCCTACACAGATACGCAGTATTTT.

The chain carries TRBV18 and TRBJ2-3; 12 positions agree with TRBD2. CDR3 length: 18 amino acids. Trimming removed 6 bases from V and 2 bases from J; junction bases left unmatched: 12. Germline lookup yields CDR1 KGHSH and CDR2 LQKENI. The CDR3 DNA reads as TGTGCCAGCTCCTTCCAGACTAGCGGGGGCTCTTCCACAGATACGCAGTATTTT. Encoded protein: CASSFQTSGGSSTDTQYF.

The chain is built from TRBV5-1 and TRBJ2-3; the D gene is possibly TRBD2 (6 bases). The CDR3 has 16 amino acids. Trimming pared 3 bases from V and 1 base from J, leaving 15 bases between. CDR1 is SGHRS and CDR2 is YFSETQ in the germline V gene. CDR3 sequence: CASSSPEGLRTDTQYF. CDR3 nucleotides: TGCGCCAGCAGCTCCCCAGAGGGACTTCGCACAGATACGCAGTATTTT.